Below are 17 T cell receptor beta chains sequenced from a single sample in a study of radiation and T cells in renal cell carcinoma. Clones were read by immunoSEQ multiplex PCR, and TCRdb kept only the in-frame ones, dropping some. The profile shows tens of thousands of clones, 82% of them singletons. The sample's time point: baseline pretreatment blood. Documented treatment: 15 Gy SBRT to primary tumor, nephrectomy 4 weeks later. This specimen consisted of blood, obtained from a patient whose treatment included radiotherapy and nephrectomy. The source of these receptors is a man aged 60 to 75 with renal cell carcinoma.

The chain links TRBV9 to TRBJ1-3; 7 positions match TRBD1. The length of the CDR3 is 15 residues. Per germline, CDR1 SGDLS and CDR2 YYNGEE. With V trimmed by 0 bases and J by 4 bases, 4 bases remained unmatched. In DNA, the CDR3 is TGTGCCAGCAGCGTAGATGGACAGGAAGGAAACACCATATATTTT. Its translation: CASSVDGQEGNTIYF.

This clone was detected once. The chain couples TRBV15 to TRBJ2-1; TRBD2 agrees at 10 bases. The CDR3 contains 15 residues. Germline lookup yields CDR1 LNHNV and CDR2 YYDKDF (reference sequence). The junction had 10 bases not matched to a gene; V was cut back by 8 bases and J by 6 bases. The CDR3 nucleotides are TGTGCCACCGAGCGGGAGGGCCGGGTCTCCAATGAGCAGTTCTTC. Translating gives CATEREGRVSNEQFF.

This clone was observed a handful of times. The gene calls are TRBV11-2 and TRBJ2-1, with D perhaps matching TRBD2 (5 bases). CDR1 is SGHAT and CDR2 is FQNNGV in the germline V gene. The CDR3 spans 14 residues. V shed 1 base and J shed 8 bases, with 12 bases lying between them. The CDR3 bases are TGTGCCAGCAGCTTAGCCCCCCTTAGCGATGAGCAGTTCTTC. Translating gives CASSLAPLSDEQFF.

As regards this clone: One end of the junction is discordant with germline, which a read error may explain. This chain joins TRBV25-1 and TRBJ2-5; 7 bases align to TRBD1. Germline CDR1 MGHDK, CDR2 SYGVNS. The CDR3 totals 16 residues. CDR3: CASSQYRGAGQETQYF. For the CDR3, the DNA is TGTGCCAGCAGTCAATACAGGGGAGCTGGTCAAGAGACCCAGTACTTC.

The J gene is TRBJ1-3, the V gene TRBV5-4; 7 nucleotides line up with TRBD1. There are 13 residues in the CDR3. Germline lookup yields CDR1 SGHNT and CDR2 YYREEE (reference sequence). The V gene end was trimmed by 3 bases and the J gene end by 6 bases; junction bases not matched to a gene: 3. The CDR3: CASSWDSLNTIYF. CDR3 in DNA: TGTGCCAGCAGCTGGGACAGTTTAAACACCATATATTTT.

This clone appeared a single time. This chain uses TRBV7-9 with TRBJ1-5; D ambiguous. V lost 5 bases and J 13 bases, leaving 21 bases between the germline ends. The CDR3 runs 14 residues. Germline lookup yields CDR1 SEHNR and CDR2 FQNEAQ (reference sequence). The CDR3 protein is CASSTESRAADQHF. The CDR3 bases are TGTGCCAGCAGCACCGAATCAAGGGCGGCCGATCAGCATTTT.

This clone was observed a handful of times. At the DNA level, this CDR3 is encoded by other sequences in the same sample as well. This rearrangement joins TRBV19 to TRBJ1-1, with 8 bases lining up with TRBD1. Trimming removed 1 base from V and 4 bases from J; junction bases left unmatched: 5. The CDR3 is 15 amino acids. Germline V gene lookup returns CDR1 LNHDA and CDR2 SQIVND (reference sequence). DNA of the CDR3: TGTGCCAGTAGTATAGGCAGGGGGCTCGGCACTGAAGCTTTCTTT. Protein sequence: CASSIGRGLGTEAFF.

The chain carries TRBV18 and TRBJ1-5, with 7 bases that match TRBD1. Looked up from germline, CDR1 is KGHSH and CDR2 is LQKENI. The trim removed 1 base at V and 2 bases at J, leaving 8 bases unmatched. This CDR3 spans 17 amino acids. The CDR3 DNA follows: TGTGCCAGCTCACCACGACAGGGAGACCGAGGCAATCAGCCCCAGCATTTT. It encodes CASSPRQGDRGNQPQHF.

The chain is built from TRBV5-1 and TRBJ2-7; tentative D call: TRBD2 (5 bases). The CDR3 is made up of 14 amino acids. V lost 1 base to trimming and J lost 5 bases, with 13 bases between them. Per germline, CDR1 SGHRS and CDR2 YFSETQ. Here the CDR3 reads CASSLRGFSDEQYF. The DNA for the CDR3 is TGCGCCAGCAGCTTGCGGGGATTCAGCGACGAGCAGTACTTC.

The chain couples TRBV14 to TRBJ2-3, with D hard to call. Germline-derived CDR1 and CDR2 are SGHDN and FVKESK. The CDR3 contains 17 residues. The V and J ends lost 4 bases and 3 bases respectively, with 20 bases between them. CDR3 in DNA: TGTGCCAGCAGCCGCAGATACCGACAAAGAGAGACAGATACGCAGTATTTT. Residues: CASSRRYRQRETDTQYF.

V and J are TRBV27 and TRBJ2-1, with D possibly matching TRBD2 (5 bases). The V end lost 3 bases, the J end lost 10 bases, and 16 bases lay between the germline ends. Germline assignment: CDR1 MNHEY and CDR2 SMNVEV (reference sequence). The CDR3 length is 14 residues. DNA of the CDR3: TGTGCCAGCAGTTTCACCGAACATCGAGGGGAGCAGTTCTTC. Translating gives CASSFTEHRGEQFF.

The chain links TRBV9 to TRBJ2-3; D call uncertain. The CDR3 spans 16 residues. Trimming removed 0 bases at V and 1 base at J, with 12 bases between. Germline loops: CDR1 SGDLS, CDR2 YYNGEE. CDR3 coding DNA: TGTGCCAGCAGCGTAGCTGGGCAGAGCCGCACAGATACGCAGTATTTT. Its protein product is CASSVAGQSRTDTQYF.

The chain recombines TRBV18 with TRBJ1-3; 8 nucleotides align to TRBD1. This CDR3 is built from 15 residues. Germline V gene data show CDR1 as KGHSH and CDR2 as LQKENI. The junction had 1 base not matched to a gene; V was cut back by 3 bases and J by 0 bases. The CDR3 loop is CASSPTGDSGNTIYF. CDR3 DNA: TGTGCCAGCTCACCGACAGGGGACTCTGGAAACACCATATATTTT. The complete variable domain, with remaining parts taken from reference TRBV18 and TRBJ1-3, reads NAGVMQNPRHLVRRRGQEARLRCSPMKGHSHVYWYRQLPEEGLKFMVYLQKENIIDESGMPKERFSAEFPKEGPSILRIQQVVRGDSAAYFCASSPTGDSGNTIYFGEGSWLTVV.

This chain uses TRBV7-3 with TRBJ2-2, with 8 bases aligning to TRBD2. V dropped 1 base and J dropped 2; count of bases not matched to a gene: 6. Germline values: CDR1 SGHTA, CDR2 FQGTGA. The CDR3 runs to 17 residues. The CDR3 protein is CASSLRAGGTNTGELFF. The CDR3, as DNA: TGTGCCAGCAGCTTAAGGGCGGGAGGCACAAACACCGGGGAGCTGTTTTTT.

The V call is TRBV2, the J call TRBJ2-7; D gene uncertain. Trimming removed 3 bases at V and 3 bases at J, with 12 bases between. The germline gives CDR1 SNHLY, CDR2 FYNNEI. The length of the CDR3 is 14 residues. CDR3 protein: CASSERRRSYEQYF. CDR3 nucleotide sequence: TGTGCCAGCAGTGAGCGGAGAAGAAGCTACGAGCAGTACTTC. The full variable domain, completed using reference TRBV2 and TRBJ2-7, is EPEVTQTPSHQVTQMGQEVILRCVPISNHLYFYWYRQILGQKVEFLVSFYNNEISEKSEIFDDQFSVERPDGSNFTLKIRSTKLEDSAMYFCASSERRRSYEQYFGPGTRLTVT.

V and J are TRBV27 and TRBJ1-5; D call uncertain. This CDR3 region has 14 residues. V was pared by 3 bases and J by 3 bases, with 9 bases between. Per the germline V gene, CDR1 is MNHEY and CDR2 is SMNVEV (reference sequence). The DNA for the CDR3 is TGTGCCAGCAGTTTGGGCAGAAACAATCAGCCCCAGCATTTT. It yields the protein CASSLGRNNQPQHF.

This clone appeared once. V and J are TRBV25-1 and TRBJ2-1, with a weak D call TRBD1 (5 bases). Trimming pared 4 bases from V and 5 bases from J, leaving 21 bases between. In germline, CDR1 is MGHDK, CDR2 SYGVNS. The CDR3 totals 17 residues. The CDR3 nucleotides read TGTGCCAGCAGTGCCGGTCTTACAGGAAAGGGCGACAATGAGCAGTTCTTC. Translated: CASSAGLTGKGDNEQFF.